This TCR beta chain was captured by sequencing in a study of CD8+ T cells in alopecia areata. Germline V gene data show CDR1 as GTSNPN and CDR2 as SVGIG (reference sequence). V was cut by 5 bases and J by 0 bases, with 7 bases left in between. The CDR3 has 12 residues. Treatment here: oral pan-JAK inhibitor, 5-10 mg twice daily. Reverse transcription of extracted RNA yielded cDNA, which provided the sequencing template. Repertoires were generated with immunoSEQ multiplex PCR, while TCRdb's copy carries only in-frame clones and drops some. Among approximately 120,000 clones listed, around 60% were seen once.

This TCR derives from a human donor with alopecia areata. J is TRBJ1-1 and V is TRBV30; D unclear. Sequencing used CD4+ T cells sorted from blood, obtained at week 4, from a patient treated with tofacitinib. The CDR3: CAWGRMNTEAFF. For the CDR3, the DNA is TGTGCCTGGGGCCGGATGAACACTGAAGCTTTCTTT.